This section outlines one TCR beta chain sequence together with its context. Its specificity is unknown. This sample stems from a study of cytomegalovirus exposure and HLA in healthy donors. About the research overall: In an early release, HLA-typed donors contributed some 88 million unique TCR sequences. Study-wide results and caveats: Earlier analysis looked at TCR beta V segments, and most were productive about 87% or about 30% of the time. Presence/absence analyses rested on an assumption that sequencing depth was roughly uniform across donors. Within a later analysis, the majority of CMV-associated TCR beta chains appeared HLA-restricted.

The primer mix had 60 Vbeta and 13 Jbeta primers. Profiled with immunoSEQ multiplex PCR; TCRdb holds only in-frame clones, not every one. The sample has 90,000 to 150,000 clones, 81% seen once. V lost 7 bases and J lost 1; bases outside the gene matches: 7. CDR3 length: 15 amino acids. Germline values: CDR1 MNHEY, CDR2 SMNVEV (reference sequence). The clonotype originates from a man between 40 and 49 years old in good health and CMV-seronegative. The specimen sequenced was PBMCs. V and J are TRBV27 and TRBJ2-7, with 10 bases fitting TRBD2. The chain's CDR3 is CASTIAGGGSYEQYF. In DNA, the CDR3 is TGTGCCAGCACAATAGCGGGAGGCGGGTCCTACGAGCAGTACTTC.